These 19 T cell receptor beta chains share one sample of origin, sequenced in a study of CD4+ T cells in melanoma. The table came from immunoSEQ multiplex PCR; TCRdb's copy has only in-frame clones and leaves some out. This table has 140,000 or so clones, over 90% appearing once. Receptor source: a human donor with melanoma.

The chain uses TRBV28 and TRBJ2-5; D is unclear. Germline CDR1 is MDHEN and CDR2 is SYDVKM. With 8 bases removed from V and 8 bases from J, the gap between germline ends came to 15 bases. The CDR3 totals 12 residues. CDR3 loop: CASGLSFGTQYF. For the CDR3, the DNA is TGTGCCAGCGGCCTGTCCTTCGGAACCCAGTACTTC.

This chain links TRBV6-5 with TRBJ1-4; maybe TRBD1 (5 bases). This CDR3 region has 15 residues. CDR1 is MNHEY and CDR2 is SVGAGI in the germline V gene. Trimming stripped 7 bases from V and 0 bases from J, with 12 bases between. The CDR3 loop is CASNPGGSTNEKLFF. The CDR3 DNA reads as TGTGCCAGCAACCCCGGGGGGTCAACTAATGAAAAACTGTTTTTT.

The chain has TRBV7-9 and TRBJ2-5; possibly TRBD1 for D (8 bases). CDR1 and CDR2 from the germline V gene are SEHNR and FQNEAQ (reference sequence). The germline V and J ends were trimmed by 4 bases and 1 base, with 16 bases remaining between them. The CDR3 sequence is 16 residues long. CDR3 in amino acids: CASSSGGQVGQETQYF. The CDR3 DNA reads as TGTGCCAGCAGCTCGGGGGGACAGGTCGGCCAAGAGACCCAGTACTTC. Full variable domain (rest looked up from reference TRBV7-9 and TRBJ2-5): DTGVSQNPRHKITKRGQNVTFRCDPISEHNRLYWYRQTLGQGPEFLTYFQNEAQLEKSRLLSDRFSAERPKGSFSTLEIQRTEQGDSAMYLCASSSGGQVGQETQYFGPGTRLLVL.

CDR3 coding DNA: TGTGCCAGTAGTATGGTTGCCCCTGGGCGGGAGACCCAGTACTTC. It specifies CASSMVAPGRETQYF. The chain is built from TRBV19 and TRBJ2-5; D is undetermined. This CDR3 has 15 amino acids. CDR1 and CDR2 (germline): LNHDA, SQIVND (reference sequence). V was trimmed by 3 bases and J by 5 bases, leaving 16 bases between them.

This clone was recorded a few times. The rearrangement uses TRBV6-1 and TRBJ2-7, with 7 positions matching TRBD2. Germline-derived CDR1 and CDR2 are MNHNS and SASEGT. The CDR3 length is 15 residues. The V segment lost 7 bases and the J segment 5 bases; nucleotides outside the gene matches: 14. CDR3 residues: CASTIRGGRLNEQYF. DNA for the CDR3: TGTGCCAGCACCATTAGGGGAGGGCGGCTGAACGAGCAGTACTTC.

This chain uses TRBV4-1 with TRBJ1-5, with TRBD1 matching 7 bases. V dropped 3 bases and J dropped 0; count of bases not matched to a gene: 8. This CDR3 has 17 amino acids. Per the germline V gene, CDR1 is MGHRA and CDR2 is YSYEKL. CDR3 bases: TGCGCCAGCAGCCAGGGGGACAGAGGGGATAGCAATCAGCCCCAGCATTTT. Protein product: CASSQGDRGDSNQPQHF.

This chain links TRBV2 with TRBJ1-5; 11 bases fit TRBD1. This CDR3 comprises 13 residues. Germline V gene data show CDR1 as SNHLY and CDR2 as FYNNEI. Unmatched junction bases numbered 2, after V lost 5 bases and J lost 8 bases. This CDR3 is CASSRTGGEPQHF. The CDR3 DNA sequence: TGTGCCAGCAGTAGGACAGGGGGCGAGCCCCAGCATTTT. The full variable domain, in which reference TRBV2 and TRBJ1-5 provide the parts outside the CDR3, is EPEVTQTPSHQVTQMGQEVILRCVPISNHLYFYWYRQILGQKVEFLVSFYNNEISEKSEIFDDQFSVERPDGSNFTLKIRSTKLEDSAMYFCASSRTGGEPQHFGDGTRLSIL.

The V and J genes are TRBV10-3 and TRBJ1-5; no definite D call. V gave up 4 bases and J gave up 6 bases, with 13 bases separating them. The CDR3 spans 14 residues. CDR1 ENHRY and CDR2 SYGVKD come from the germline V gene. The DNA for the CDR3 is TGTGCCATCAGTGGAGAGCTGGTAAGTCAGCCCCAGCATTTT. It codes for CAISGELVSQPQHF.

This chain connects TRBV9 to TRBJ2-7; TRBD2 matches 9 bases. Germline CDR1 SGDLS, CDR2 YYNGEE. The CDR3 is 14 amino acids. The V segment lost 3 bases and the J segment 5 bases; nucleotides outside the gene matches: 6. CDR3 in DNA: TGTGCCAGCAGCGGTAGCGGGGGACCCAACGAGCAGTACTTC. Protein sequence: CASSGSGGPNEQYF.

This clone has a single count. The CDR3 reads CASSLGGTDNEQFF. The CDR3 DNA reads TGTGCCAGCAGCTTAGGGGGGACAGACAATGAGCAGTTCTTC. The V gene is TRBV7-9, the J gene TRBJ2-1; TRBD1 agrees at 7 bases. CDR3 size: 14 residues. Germline assignment: CDR1 SEHNR and CDR2 FQNEAQ (reference sequence). Trimming took 1 base from V and 5 from J; bases not matched to a gene: 2.

The rearrangement uses TRBV5-4 and TRBJ2-3, with D unclear. Trimming pared 2 bases from V and 3 bases from J, leaving 4 bases between. Germline V gene data show CDR1 as SGHNT and CDR2 as YYREEE (reference sequence). The CDR3 covers 12 residues. The CDR3: CASSFVTDTQYF. CDR3 nucleotides: TGTGCCAGCAGCTTCGTGACAGATACGCAGTATTTT.

The chain recombines TRBV5-4 with TRBJ1-1; tentative D call: TRBD1 (6 bases). Trimming removed 0 bases at V and 1 base at J, with 10 bases between. The CDR3 contains 15 residues. Germline V gene data show CDR1 as SGHNT and CDR2 as YYREEE (reference sequence). CDR3 region: CASSLAGAKNTEAFF. Written as DNA, the CDR3 is TGTGCCAGCAGCTTGGCGGGGGCGAAGAACACTGAAGCTTTCTTT.

The table lists this clone with a few counts. This chain links TRBV4-1 with TRBJ1-2; D is uncertain. The germline V and J ends were trimmed by 0 bases and 8 bases, with 13 bases remaining between them. Per germline, CDR1 MGHRA and CDR2 YSYEKL. The CDR3 covers 14 residues. The CDR3 reads CASSQDPGVWGYTF. Here the CDR3 DNA reads TGCGCCAGCAGCCAAGATCCTGGTGTTTGGGGCTACACCTTC.

The V call is TRBV2, the J call TRBJ2-5; D gene unclear. Trimming took 3 bases from V and 0 from J, leaving 5 bases between them. Germline assignment: CDR1 SNHLY and CDR2 FYNNEI. This CDR3 is 13 amino acids long. The CDR3 region is CASSDGNQETQYF. In nucleotides, the CDR3 is TGTGCCAGCAGTGACGGTAACCAAGAGACCCAGTACTTC.

The chain recombines TRBV2 with TRBJ2-5, with D unclear. Germline V gives CDR1 SNHLY, CDR2 FYNNEI. CDR3 length: 12 residues. Between the trimmed V and J ends, which lost 2 bases and 3 bases, there was a span of 4 bases. CDR3 residues: CASSESEETQYF. The DNA of the CDR3 is TGTGCCAGCAGTGAATCGGAAGAGACCCAGTACTTC. Variable domain in full (rest from reference TRBV2 and TRBJ2-5): EPEVTQTPSHQVTQMGQEVILRCVPISNHLYFYWYRQILGQKVEFLVSFYNNEISEKSEIFDDQFSVERPDGSNFTLKIRSTKLEDSAMYFCASSESEETQYFGPGTRLLVL.

The genes are TRBV29-1 and TRBJ1-2; 8 positions match TRBD1. Trimming at V came to 6 bases and at J to 6 bases, leaving 9 bases not matched to a gene. Germline V gene sequence: CDR1 SQVTM, CDR2 ANQGSEA. The CDR3 loop spans 13 amino acids. This CDR3 reads CSVLRTGSNGYTF. In DNA form, the CDR3 reads TGCAGCGTACTTCGGACAGGGTCTAATGGCTACACCTTC. The full variable domain, completed using reference TRBV29-1 and TRBJ1-2, is SAVISQKPSRDICQRGTSLTIQCQVDSQVTMMFWYRQQPGQSLTLIATANQGSEATYESGFVIDKFPISRPNLTFSTLTVSNMSPEDSSIYLCSVLRTGSNGYTFGSGTRLTVV.

For the CDR3, the DNA is TGTGCCAGCAGCTTGACCCTTCGACAGCCGAACACCGGGGAGCTGTTTTTT. Translation gives CASSLTLRQPNTGELFF. The chain is built from TRBV5-6 and TRBJ2-2, with a tentative D call TRBD1 (5 bases). CDR3 length: 17 residues. Trimming pared 1 base from V and 0 bases from J, leaving 13 bases between. Germline V gene lookup returns CDR1 SGHDT and CDR2 YYEEEE.

The chain uses TRBV19 and TRBJ1-2; D unresolved. The CDR3 contains 13 residues. Germline lookup yields CDR1 LNHDA and CDR2 SQIVND (reference sequence). Trimming pared 3 bases from V and 5 bases from J, leaving 10 bases between. CDR3 residues: CASSIPPSYGYTF. CDR3 coding DNA: TGTGCCAGTAGTATCCCCCCGTCGTATGGCTACACCTTC.

The chain couples TRBV18 to TRBJ2-5; weak D call: TRBD2 (7 bases). V was cut by 1 base and J by 5 bases, with 23 bases left in between. The CDR3 consists of 18 residues. Per the germline V gene, CDR1 is KGHSH and CDR2 is LQKENI. DNA for the CDR3: TGTGCCAGCTCACCACTAGGGACAACCCTCGGGGGGCACGAGACCCAGTACTTC. Translated, it gives CASSPLGTTLGGHETQYF.